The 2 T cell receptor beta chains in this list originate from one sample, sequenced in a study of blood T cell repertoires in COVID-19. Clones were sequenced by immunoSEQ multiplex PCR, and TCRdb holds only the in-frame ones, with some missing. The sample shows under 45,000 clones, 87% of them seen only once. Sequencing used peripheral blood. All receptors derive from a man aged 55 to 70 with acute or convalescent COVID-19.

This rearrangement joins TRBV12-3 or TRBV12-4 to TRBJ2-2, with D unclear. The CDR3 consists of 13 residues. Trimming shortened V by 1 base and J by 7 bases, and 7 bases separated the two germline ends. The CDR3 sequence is CASSLVSNGELFF. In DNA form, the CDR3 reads TGTGCCAGCAGTTTAGTGTCAAACGGGGAGCTGTTTTTT.

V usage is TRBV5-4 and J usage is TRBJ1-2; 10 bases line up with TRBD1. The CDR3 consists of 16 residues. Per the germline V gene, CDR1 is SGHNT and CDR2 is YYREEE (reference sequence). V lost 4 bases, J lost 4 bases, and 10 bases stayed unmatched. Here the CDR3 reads CASSTRQGAEVYGYTF. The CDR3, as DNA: TGTGCCAGCAGCACCCGACAGGGGGCGGAAGTCTATGGCTACACCTTC. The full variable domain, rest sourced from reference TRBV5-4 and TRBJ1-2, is ETGVTQSPTHLIKTRGQQVTLRCSSQSGHNTVSWYQQALGQGPQFIFQYYREEENGRGNFPPRFSGLQFPNYSSELNVNALELDDSALYLCASSTRQGAEVYGYTFGSGTRLTVV.